This T cell receptor beta chain originates from a study of cytomegalovirus exposure and HLA in healthy donors. In the study overall: Around 80 million unique TCRs from HLA-typed donors were held in an early data release. Study-wide results and caveats: In an earlier analysis, productive rearrangement rates for most beta V segments clustered near 87% or 30%. The study designated fewer than 200 TCR beta chains cytomegalovirus-associated.

Primers: 60 Vbeta forward and 13 Jbeta reverse. Some clones are missing from TCRdb's copy, which holds only in-frame ones; the method was immunoSEQ multiplex PCR. Of 150,000 to 200,000 clones in the sample, approximately 84% were seen once. This clone was seen a handful of times. The antigen is undetermined. The germline CDR1 and CDR2 sequences are MNHNY and SVGAGI (reference sequence). V shed 6 bases and J 2 bases; nucleotides not matched to a gene: 7. CDR3 length: 14 residues. The gene calls are TRBV6-6 and TRBJ2-7; 7 bases line up with TRBD1. The specimen was PBMCs. The sequence derives from a boy younger than 18 in good health and CMV-seronegative. The CDR3 bases are TGTGCCAGCAGCCTACAGGGGATTCCCTACGAGCAGTACTTC. Translation gives CASSLQGIPYEQYF.